This T cell receptor beta chain was captured in a study of cytomegalovirus exposure and HLA in healthy donors. The PCR used 60 Vbeta and 13 Jbeta primers. Data came from immunoSEQ multiplex PCR; TCRdb stores just in-frame clones and leaves some out. The top ten clones hold roughly 1.9% of a sample with under 250,000 clones, 75% to 80% of them seen once. A note on this clone: As yet, its antigen is unknown.

Overall study results and limits: Association of approximately 16,000 TCR beta sequences with HLA alleles was found at 0.05 false discovery rate in a later analysis. It is likely that the observed cluster of highly shared sequence variants was a sequencing artifact.

Trimming cost V 5 bases and J 4 bases; bases outside gene matches: 4. The germline CDR1 and CDR2 sequences are MDHEN and SYDVKM. The CDR3 consists of 14 residues. The receptor was derived from a male donor in good health and CMV-seronegative. Sequenced sample: PBMCs. This chain uses TRBV28 with TRBJ1-4; 7 bases are shared with TRBD1. As DNA, the CDR3 is TGTGCCAGCAGTGCAGGGGGTATTAATGAAAAACTGTTTTTT. It is translated as CASSAGGINEKLFF.